This passage covers 23 T cell receptor beta chains from one sample sequenced in a study of cytomegalovirus exposure and HLA in healthy donors. It was with 60 Vbeta and 13 Jbeta primers that the PCR ran. The repertoire was sequenced with immunoSEQ multiplex PCR; TCRdb's copy has only in-frame clones and lacks some. Of around 50,000 clones detected, around 85% appear once; the ten largest clones hold around 1.7%. Material for sequencing was PBMCs. The receptors were sampled from a man aged 35-49 years in good health and CMV-seronegative.

This clone was detected a few times. This chain uses TRBV7-9 with TRBJ1-1, with unresolved D. The CDR3 is 15 residues long. CDR1 and CDR2 (germline): SEHNR, FQNEAQ (reference sequence). Trimming cost V 7 bases and J 1 base, with 16 bases left between them. The CDR3 spells CASTHVSGKNTEAFF. Written as DNA, the CDR3 is TGTGCCAGCACCCACGTGTCCGGGAAGAACACTGAAGCTTTCTTT.

V and J are TRBV5-1 and TRBJ2-7; maybe TRBD1 (6 bases). The CDR3 covers 16 residues. V was pared by 3 bases and J by 3 bases, with 19 bases between. CDR1 SGHRS and CDR2 YFSETQ come from the germline V gene. The CDR3 DNA reads TGCGCCAGCAGCTCTGTGATGAACAGGGAATTCTACGAGCAGTACTTC. This codes for CASSSVMNREFYEQYF.

V and J are TRBV10-3 and TRBJ1-1; 7 bases agree with TRBD1. The CDR3 runs 13 residues. The V gene end was trimmed by 5 bases and the J gene end by 4 bases; junction bases not matched to a gene: 4. From germline, CDR1 is ENHRY and CDR2 SYGVKD. CDR3 amino acids: CAISSGGTTEAFF. The CDR3 DNA reads as TGTGCCATCAGTTCAGGGGGGACCACTGAAGCTTTCTTT.

The chain combines TRBV29-1 with TRBJ2-1; D not certain. The CDR3 consists of 10 residues. The V and J ends lost 1 base and 9 bases respectively, with 4 bases between them. The germline V gene has CDR1 SQVTM and CDR2 ANQGSEA. The CDR3 region is CSVEGPEQFF. The CDR3 coding sequence is TGCAGCGTTGAAGGGCCTGAGCAGTTCTTC.

This clone was seen once. The V call is TRBV12-5, the J call TRBJ1-5, with D hard to call. Trimming removed 1 base at V and 5 bases at J, with 6 bases between. Germline V gene sequence: CDR1 LGHNT, CDR2 FRNRAP. The CDR3 length is 13 residues. The CDR3 spells CASGLDIYQPQHF. CDR3 DNA sequence: TGTGCTAGTGGTTTGGACATCTATCAGCCCCAGCATTTT.

This clone appeared once. V usage is TRBV6-5 and J usage is TRBJ1-1; a weak D match, TRBD1 (6 bases). V was cut by 6 bases and J by 10 bases, with 15 bases left in between. Germline loops: CDR1 MNHEY, CDR2 SVGAGI. The CDR3 covers 12 residues. The CDR3 bases are TGTGCCAGCAGGGAATCAGGGGCGAGAGCTTTCTTT. This sequence encodes CASRESGARAFF.

V gene TRBV30 combines with J gene TRBJ1-6, with a tentative D call TRBD1 (6 bases). CDR1 is GTSNPN and CDR2 is SVGIG in the germline V gene (reference sequence). Between the trimmed V and J ends, which lost 4 bases and 6 bases, there was a span of 13 bases. The CDR3 length is 14 residues. CDR3 in DNA: TGTGCCTGGAAGGATACAGGGTTTAATTCACCCCTCCACTTT. This codes for CAWKDTGFNSPLHF.

V and J are TRBV5-1 and TRBJ1-1; D call uncertain. Germline V gene data show CDR1 as SGHRS and CDR2 as YFSETQ. The CDR3 contains 14 residues. With 4 bases removed from V and 1 base from J, the gap between germline ends came to 11 bases. CDR3 sequence: CASSRTTKNTEAFF. CDR3 bases: TGCGCCAGCAGCCGAACAACAAAGAACACTGAAGCTTTCTTT.

The rearrangement links TRBV6-1 to TRBJ2-7; 10 bases are shared with TRBD2. CDR3 length equals 15 residues. Germline assignment: CDR1 MNHNS and CDR2 SASEGT. V lost 1 base, J lost 2 bases, and 2 bases stayed unmatched. CDR3 DNA sequence: TGTGCCAGCAGTGAAGAGCGGGGGGGGACCTACGAGCAGTACTTC. Its translation: CASSEERGGTYEQYF.

The genes are TRBV23-1 and TRBJ2-7, with a tentative D call TRBD1 (6 bases). Being an ORF, TRBV23-1 has a function that is uncertain. V lost 4 bases to trimming and J lost 1 base, with 20 bases between them. The length of the CDR3 is 17 residues. The CDR3: CASSPALPTGLSYEQYF. As DNA, the CDR3 is TGCGCCAGCAGTCCCGCACTACCCACAGGGTTATCCTACGAGCAGTACTTC.

The chain combines TRBV9 with TRBJ2-5; no clear D gene. Germline V gives CDR1 SGDLS, CDR2 YYNGEE. With 0 bases removed from V and 1 base from J, the gap between germline ends came to 7 bases. This CDR3 spans 14 amino acids. Written as DNA, the CDR3 is TGTGCCAGCAGCGTAGGTATGGCCCAAGAGACCCAGTACTTC. Protein: CASSVGMAQETQYF.

V usage is TRBV6-1 and J usage is TRBJ1-6; 8 nucleotides agree with TRBD1. Germline-derived CDR1 and CDR2 are MNHNS and SASEGT. Trimming took 6 bases from V and 9 from J; bases not matched to a gene: 4. The CDR3 has 13 residues. DNA of the CDR3: TGTGCCAGCAGGGACAGGGATGCTTCACCCCTCCACTTT. It translates to CASRDRDASPLHF.

The CDR3 loop reads CATSGAEGAYGYTF. The CDR3 nucleotides read TGTGCCACTTCTGGGGCGGAGGGGGCCTATGGCTACACCTTC. The genes are TRBV18 and TRBJ1-2; the match to TRBD1 covers 7 bases. The length of the CDR3 is 14 residues. The germline gives CDR1 KGHSH, CDR2 LQKENI. Trimming removed 10 bases from V and 4 bases from J; junction bases left unmatched: 12. Drawing the rest from reference TRBV18 and TRBJ1-2, the complete variable domain is NAGVMQNPRHLVRRRGQEARLRCSPMKGHSHVYWYRQLPEEGLKFMVYLQKENIIDESGMPKERFSAEFPKEGPSILRIQQVVRGDSAAYFCATSGAEGAYGYTFGSGTRLTVV.

The rearrangement joins TRBV9 to TRBJ2-1; 9 bases fit TRBD2. Germline V gene data show CDR1 as SGDLS and CDR2 as YYNGEE. The CDR3 runs 16 residues. Trimming cost V 4 bases and J 0 bases; bases outside gene matches: 5. The CDR3 DNA reads as TGTGCCAGCAGCCCCCCGCGGGGGGGCTCCTACAATGAGCAGTTCTTC. Its protein product is CASSPPRGGSYNEQFF. Drawing the rest from reference TRBV9 and TRBJ2-1, the complete variable domain is DSGVTQTPKHLITATGQRVTLRCSPRSGDLSVYWYQQSLDQGLQFLIQYYNGEERAKGNILERFSAQQFPDLHSELNLSSLELGDSALYFCASSPPRGGSYNEQFFGPGTRLTVL.

The chain recombines TRBV7-2 with TRBJ1-2, with D possibly TRBD1 on 5 matching bases. The CDR3 runs 15 residues. V gave up 4 bases and J gave up 4 bases, with 16 bases separating them. Germline lookup yields CDR1 SGHTA and CDR2 FQGNSA. The CDR3 here is CASSSVPGGPYGYTF. CDR3 DNA sequence: TGTGCCAGCAGCTCCGTCCCGGGGGGACCCTATGGCTACACCTTC.

The rearrangement uses TRBV19 and TRBJ1-6; D unclear. The CDR3 totals 15 residues. Germline V lookup: CDR1 LNHDA, CDR2 SQIVND (reference sequence). Trimming took 7 bases from V and 0 from J, leaving 10 bases between them. The chain's CDR3 is CASTLRSSYNSPLHF. CDR3 nucleotide sequence: TGTGCCAGTACCCTGCGGAGCTCCTATAATTCACCCCTCCACTTT.

The chain is built from TRBV11-3 and TRBJ2-1; TRBD2 agrees at 14 bases. With 5 bases clipped from V and 6 bases from J, the junction kept 6 bases outside the gene matches. Germline CDR1 and CDR2: SGHNT and YENEEA. The CDR3 runs 16 residues. CDR3 in amino acids: CASSPQGLAGVNEQFF. The CDR3, as DNA: TGTGCCAGCAGCCCCCAGGGACTAGCGGGGGTCAATGAGCAGTTCTTC.

The J gene is TRBJ2-1, the V gene TRBV5-1, with 7 bases lining up with TRBD1. The CDR3 runs 12 residues. The V segment lost 7 bases and the J segment 8 bases; nucleotides outside the gene matches: 6. Germline loops: CDR1 SGHRS, CDR2 YFSETQ. CDR3 in amino acids: CASGDSKDEQFF. For the CDR3, the DNA is TGCGCCAGCGGGGACAGTAAGGATGAGCAGTTCTTC. Filled out from reference TRBV5-1 and TRBJ2-1, the complete variable domain reads KAGVTQTPRYLIKTRGQQVTLSCSPISGHRSVSWYQQTPGQGLQFLFEYFSETQRNKGNFPGRFSGRQFSNSRSEMNVSTLELGDSALYLCASGDSKDEQFFGPGTRLTVL.

The chain employs TRBV4-3 and TRBJ1-2; 11 bases map to TRBD1. V shed 3 bases, J shed 5 bases, and the junction held 2 bases outside the gene matches. Germline V lookup: CDR1 LGHNA, CDR2 YSLEER. The CDR3 runs 14 residues. This CDR3 reads CASSQGQGVYGYTF. The CDR3 region has the DNA TGCGCCAGCAGCCAGGGACAGGGGGTATATGGCTACACCTTC.

This chain links TRBV18 with TRBJ2-1, with TRBD1 matching 7 bases. V lost 4 bases to trimming and J lost 4 bases; unmatched junction nucleotides: 4. CDR3 length: 14 residues. Per the germline V gene, CDR1 is KGHSH and CDR2 is LQKENI. The CDR3 sequence: CASSHQDRYNEQFF. DNA for the CDR3: TGTGCCAGCTCACATCAGGACAGGTACAATGAGCAGTTCTTC.

The chain carries TRBV28 and TRBJ1-2; D unclear. CDR3 size: 13 residues. The V end was cut by 4 bases, the J end by 2 bases, with 8 bases between. Germline loops: CDR1 MDHEN, CDR2 SYDVKM. The CDR3 DNA sequence: TGTGCCAGCAGTTGGGTACAGAACTATGGCTACACCTTC. The encoded protein is CASSWVQNYGYTF.

This clone was recorded once. The chain recombines TRBV10-3 with TRBJ2-7; D is possibly TRBD1 (5 bases). CDR1 ENHRY and CDR2 SYGVKD come from the germline V gene. V was trimmed by 2 bases and J by 1 base, leaving 9 bases between them. The CDR3 is 14 amino acids. The CDR3 sequence is CAISEGAGSYEQYF. CDR3 in DNA: TGTGCCATCAGTGAGGGGGCAGGGTCCTACGAGCAGTACTTC.

The chain links TRBV5-6 to TRBJ2-3; D unresolved. The CDR3 is 12 amino acids. Germline V gene sequence: CDR1 SGHDT, CDR2 YYEEEE. V was shortened by 3 bases and J by 4 bases, with 6 bases between the two germline ends. CDR3 nucleotide sequence: TGTGCCAGCAGCTATGTCTCAGATACGCAGTATTTT. Translation: CASSYVSDTQYF.